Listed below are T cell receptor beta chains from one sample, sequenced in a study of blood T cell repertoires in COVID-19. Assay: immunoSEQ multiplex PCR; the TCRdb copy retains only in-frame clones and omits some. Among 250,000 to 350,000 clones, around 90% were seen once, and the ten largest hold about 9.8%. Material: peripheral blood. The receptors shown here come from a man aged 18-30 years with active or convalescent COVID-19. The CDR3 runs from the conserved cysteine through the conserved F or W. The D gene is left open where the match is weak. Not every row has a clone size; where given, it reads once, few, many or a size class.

CDR3 DNA: TGCGCCAGCAGCCAAGGGGGCCGTGGGACTGAAGCTTTCTTT
CDR3 protein: CASSQGGRGTEAFF
V gene: TRBV4-1
J gene: TRBJ1-1
D gene: NA
clone size: NA

CDR3 DNA: TGTGCCAGCAGTTACTCGATATCAGGGAGGAGAAACATTCAGTACTTC
CDR3 protein: CASSYSISGRRNIQYF
V gene: TRBV6-2/TRBV6-3
J gene: TRBJ2-4
D gene: NA
clone size: NA

CDR3 DNA: TGTGCCAGCAGTGATGTGGGACTAGCGGGGGGCGATGAGCAGTTCTTC
CDR3 protein: CASSDVGLAGGDEQFF
V gene: TRBV2
J gene: TRBJ2-1
D gene: TRBD2
clone size: NA

CDR3 DNA: TGTGCCACCAGTGACTCGGGACAGGGCTCGTACAATGAGCAGTTCTTC
CDR3 protein: CATSDSGQGSYNEQFF
V gene: TRBV24-1
J gene: TRBJ2-1
D gene: TRBD1
clone size: NA

CDR3 DNA: TGTGCCAGCAGCTTGACATCAGGGGCTGGAAACACCATATATTTT
CDR3 protein: CASSLTSGAGNTIYF
V gene: TRBV5-6
J gene: TRBJ1-3
D gene: NA
clone size: NA

CDR3 DNA: TGTGCCAGCAGCCCCGGGAGGTCTTTAGAGACCCAGTACTTC
CDR3 protein: CASSPGRSLETQYF
V gene: TRBV7-8
J gene: TRBJ2-5
D gene: TRBD2
clone size: NA

CDR3 DNA: TGCGCCAGCAGCCTACTGGGGACAGCCAGCTCCTACGAGCAGTACTTC
CDR3 protein: CASSLLGTASSYEQYF
V gene: TRBV4-1
J gene: TRBJ2-7
D gene: TRBD1
clone size: NA

CDR3 DNA: TGTGCCAGCTCACTCCTGACAGGGAACACTGAAGCTTTCTTT
CDR3 protein: CASSLLTGNTEAFF
V gene: TRBV18
J gene: TRBJ1-1
D gene: NA
clone size: NA

CDR3 DNA: TGTGCCAGTAGTATAAATAGCGGGGGCGGCAATGAGCAGTTCTTC
CDR3 protein: CASSINSGGGNEQFF
V gene: TRBV19
J gene: TRBJ2-1
D gene: TRBD2
clone size: NA

CDR3 DNA: TGTGCCAGCAGCTTAGTGGGGGGAGCTCAGCCCCAGCATTTT
CDR3 protein: CASSLVGGAQPQHF
V gene: TRBV7-9
J gene: TRBJ1-5
D gene: NA
clone size: NA

CDR3 DNA: TGTGCCAGCGGGGGACAGGGCAATCAGCCCCAGCATTTT
CDR3 protein: CASGGQGNQPQHF
V gene: TRBV27
J gene: TRBJ1-5
D gene: TRBD1
clone size: NA

CDR3 DNA: TGTGCCAGCAGTTACTCTGAAGGGGTCGGCACCGGGGAGCTGTTTTTT
CDR3 protein: CASSYSEGVGTGELFF
V gene: TRBV6-5
J gene: TRBJ2-2
D gene: NA
clone size: NA

CDR3 DNA: TGTGCCAGCAGCGCGGGCGGCGGGACAGGGCTCTACGAGCAGTACTTC
CDR3 protein: CASSAGGGTGLYEQYF
V gene: TRBV9
J gene: TRBJ2-7
D gene: TRBD1
clone size: NA

CDR3 DNA: TGTGCCAGTAGTACAGGGTCGAACACTGAAGCTTTCTTT
CDR3 protein: CASSTGSNTEAFF
V gene: TRBV5-6
J gene: TRBJ1-1
D gene: NA
clone size: NA

CDR3 DNA: TGCGCCAGCAGCTTGGAGCCAGCGGGAGGCACAGATACGCAGTATTTT
CDR3 protein: CASSLEPAGGTDTQYF
V gene: TRBV5-1
J gene: TRBJ2-3
D gene: TRBD2
clone size: NA

CDR3 DNA: TGCGCCAGCAGCCAAAAGACTAGCGGGGGTTCAGTTAGCGGTGCGGAGCAGTACTTC
CDR3 protein: CASSQKTSGGSVSGAEQYF
V gene: TRBV4-1
J gene: TRBJ2-7
D gene: TRBD2
clone size: NA

CDR3 DNA: TGTGCCACCAGCAGGCCCGACACAAGCTCCTACTATGGCTACACCTTC
CDR3 protein: CATSRPDTSSYYGYTF
V gene: TRBV15
J gene: TRBJ1-2
D gene: NA
clone size: NA

CDR3 DNA: TGTGCCAGCAGCGCCACGGGGTTTTCCTACGAGCAGTACTTC
CDR3 protein: CASSATGFSYEQYF
V gene: TRBV7-2
J gene: TRBJ2-7
D gene: NA
clone size: NA

CDR3 DNA: TGTGCCAGCTCACCACCGGTCGGGGTGCTAGCGAACACCGGGGAGCTGTTTTTT
CDR3 protein: CASSPPVGVLANTGELFF
V gene: TRBV18
J gene: TRBJ2-2
D gene: NA
clone size: NA

CDR3 DNA: TGTGCCAGCTCTGGACAGGGGTTGACTGAAGCTTTCTTT
CDR3 protein: CASSGQGLTEAFF
V gene: TRBV18
J gene: TRBJ1-1
D gene: TRBD1
clone size: once

CDR3 DNA: TGTGCCAGCTCACCAAGGGACAGGCCCATGGTGGGTATTAACTATGGCTACACCTTC
CDR3 protein: CASSPRDRPMVGINYGYTF
V gene: TRBV18
J gene: TRBJ1-2
D gene: TRBD1
clone size: NA

CDR3 DNA: TGTGCCAGTAGTATTGGGACAGGGGACAATCAGCCCCAGCATTTT
CDR3 protein: CASSIGTGDNQPQHF
V gene: TRBV19
J gene: TRBJ1-5
D gene: TRBD1
clone size: NA

CDR3 DNA: TGTGCCAGCAGCAAACAGGGGTCCAATGAGCAGTTCTTC
CDR3 protein: CASSKQGSNEQFF
V gene: TRBV13
J gene: TRBJ2-1
D gene: TRBD1
clone size: NA

CDR3 DNA: TGTGCCAGCGCTTGGGACAGGGTTGGAGAAAAACTGTTTTTT
CDR3 protein: CASAWDRVGEKLFF
V gene: TRBV6-5
J gene: TRBJ1-4
D gene: TRBD1
clone size: NA

CDR3 DNA: TGTGCCAGCAAGAGTTCGGACAGGACCGACAATGAGCAGTTCTTC
CDR3 protein: CASKSSDRTDNEQFF
V gene: TRBV7-9
J gene: TRBJ2-1
D gene: TRBD1
clone size: NA

CDR3 DNA: TGTGCCAGCAGGAAGGGGGCTGCCACTGAAGCTTTCTTT
CDR3 protein: CASRKGAATEAFF
V gene: TRBV25-1
J gene: TRBJ1-1
D gene: TRBD1
clone size: NA

CDR3 DNA: TGTGCCAGCTCGACCAGCGGACAGGTCGTGAGGTACGAGCAGTACTTC
CDR3 protein: CASSTSGQVVRYEQYF
V gene: TRBV18
J gene: TRBJ2-7
D gene: TRBD1
clone size: NA

CDR3 DNA: TGTGCCAGCAGCAGCCGGGACAGCTATGGCTACACCTTC
CDR3 protein: CASSSRDSYGYTF
V gene: TRBV5-6
J gene: TRBJ1-2
D gene: TRBD1
clone size: NA

CDR3 DNA: TGCAGCGTGGCGGGACAGGGGCCCCGCGAGCAGTACTTC
CDR3 protein: CSVAGQGPREQYF
V gene: TRBV29-1
J gene: TRBJ2-7
D gene: TRBD1
clone size: NA

CDR3 DNA: TGTGCCAGCAGCGAAAACAGCGGGCCTCCTAGGGGCTACACCTTC
CDR3 protein: CASSENSGPPRGYTF
V gene: TRBV9
J gene: TRBJ1-2
D gene: NA
clone size: NA

CDR3 DNA: TGTGCCAGCAGCTTAGGGCAGGGGGCGGTCAATGAGCAGTTCTTC
CDR3 protein: CASSLGQGAVNEQFF
V gene: TRBV7-9
J gene: TRBJ2-1
D gene: TRBD1
clone size: NA

CDR3 DNA: TGTGCCAGCAGCCCCAATCAGGGGGAAGGTGGAAACACCATATATTTT
CDR3 protein: CASSPNQGEGGNTIYF
V gene: TRBV4-2
J gene: TRBJ1-3
D gene: TRBD1
clone size: NA

CDR3 DNA: TGCGCCAGCATGAGGAGCGGGGGGACAGATACGCAGTATTTT
CDR3 protein: CASMRSGGTDTQYF
V gene: TRBV5-1
J gene: TRBJ2-3
D gene: TRBD2
clone size: NA

CDR3 DNA: TGCGCCAGCAGCTTGGGCGGCACAGATACGCAGTATTTT
CDR3 protein: CASSLGGTDTQYF
V gene: TRBV5-1
J gene: TRBJ2-3
D gene: NA
clone size: NA

CDR3 DNA: TGTGCCACCCCAATTCGGACTGAAGCTTTCTTT
CDR3 protein: CATPIRTEAFF
V gene: TRBV19
J gene: TRBJ1-1
D gene: NA
clone size: NA

CDR3 DNA: TGTGCCAGTCGGGACAGGGGGCGGAATGAGCAGTTCTTC
CDR3 protein: CASRDRGRNEQFF
V gene: TRBV2
J gene: TRBJ2-1
D gene: TRBD1
clone size: once

CDR3 DNA: TGTGCCAGCAACTTAGACAATGAGCAGTTCTTC
CDR3 protein: CASNLDNEQFF
V gene: TRBV6-6
J gene: TRBJ2-1
D gene: NA
clone size: NA

CDR3 DNA: TGTGCCAGTAGTATCGGACAGCTCAATGAGCAGTTCTTC
CDR3 protein: CASSIGQLNEQFF
V gene: TRBV19
J gene: TRBJ2-1
D gene: NA
clone size: NA

CDR3 DNA: TGTGCCAGCAGACGAAATCCCGAGAGAGGCAGGGGTGGTGGAAACACCATATATTTT
CDR3 protein: CASRRNPERGRGGGNTIYF
V gene: TRBV21-1
J gene: TRBJ1-3
D gene: NA
clone size: NA

CDR3 DNA: TGTGCCAGCAGCCCCTTTAGCACTGAAGCTTTCTTT
CDR3 protein: CASSPFSTEAFF
V gene: TRBV11-2
J gene: TRBJ1-1
D gene: NA
clone size: once

CDR3 DNA: TGTGCTAGTGGACGACTTCAGGGCAGGGTAAGTTCACCCCTCCACTTT
CDR3 protein: CASGRLQGRVSSPLHF
V gene: TRBV12-5
J gene: TRBJ1-6
D gene: NA
clone size: few

CDR3 DNA: TGCGCCAGCAGCCAGGGGACAGGGGAGGCTGAAGCTTTCTTT
CDR3 protein: CASSQGTGEAEAFF
V gene: TRBV5-1
J gene: TRBJ1-1
D gene: TRBD1
clone size: NA

CDR3 DNA: TGTGCCAGCAGTCGATCCGGGACAGCCACTGAAGCTTTCTTT
CDR3 protein: CASSRSGTATEAFF
V gene: TRBV6-4
J gene: TRBJ1-1
D gene: TRBD1
clone size: NA

CDR3 DNA: TGTGCCAGCAGTGACTCGGCTTACGGGACAGGCTTCACAGATACGCAGTATTTT
CDR3 protein: CASSDSAYGTGFTDTQYF
V gene: TRBV6-4
J gene: TRBJ2-3
D gene: TRBD1
clone size: NA

CDR3 DNA: TGTGCCACCAGTGATTCCAGCGGGGGATCCACCGGGGAGCTGTTTTTT
CDR3 protein: CATSDSSGGSTGELFF
V gene: TRBV24-1
J gene: TRBJ2-2
D gene: TRBD2
clone size: NA

CDR3 DNA: TGTGCCAGCAGTTTAGGCACAGGGACTGAAGCTTTCTTT
CDR3 protein: CASSLGTGTEAFF
V gene: TRBV27
J gene: TRBJ1-1
D gene: NA
clone size: NA

CDR3 DNA: TGTGCCAGCAGTGAAGAGCAGGGTCGGGGGACAGATACGCAGTATTTT
CDR3 protein: CASSEEQGRGTDTQYF
V gene: TRBV25-1
J gene: TRBJ2-3
D gene: NA
clone size: NA

CDR3 DNA: TGTGCTGCACAGGCGTTTGATTCACCCCTCCACTTT
CDR3 protein: CAAQAFDSPLHF
V gene: TRBV25-1
J gene: TRBJ1-6
D gene: NA
clone size: NA

CDR3 DNA: TGTGCCTACCTCATTACGGACCGTAGGGGCCACACTGAAGCTTTCTTT
CDR3 protein: CAYLITDRRGHTEAFF
V gene: TRBV2
J gene: TRBJ1-1
D gene: NA
clone size: NA

CDR3 DNA: TGCAGCGTTCGACAGGGGGAATGGTACGAGCAGTACTTC
CDR3 protein: CSVRQGEWYEQYF
V gene: TRBV29-1
J gene: TRBJ2-7
D gene: TRBD1
clone size: NA

CDR3 DNA: TGTGCCAGGGGGCGGGGGGCCGGCACTGAAGCTTTCTTT
CDR3 protein: CARGRGAGTEAFF
V gene: TRBV5-8
J gene: TRBJ1-1
D gene: NA
clone size: NA

CDR3 DNA: TGCGCCAGCAGCCCAGGGACAGACGAGCAGTACTTC
CDR3 protein: CASSPGTDEQYF
V gene: TRBV5-1
J gene: TRBJ2-7
D gene: TRBD1
clone size: NA

CDR3 DNA: TGCGCCAGCAGCCCTCGCTGGGGGGGGAACACTGAAGCTTTCTTT
CDR3 protein: CASSPRWGGNTEAFF
V gene: TRBV4-1
J gene: TRBJ1-1
D gene: NA
clone size: NA

CDR3 DNA: TGTGCCAGCAGCTCGACCGAAGGCGGGACCACTGAAGCTTTCTTT
CDR3 protein: CASSSTEGGTTEAFF
V gene: TRBV5-6
J gene: TRBJ1-1
D gene: NA
clone size: NA

CDR3 DNA: TGCGCCAGCAGCCAAGATTTAGACAGTCGCTCCTACGAGCAGTACTTC
CDR3 protein: CASSQDLDSRSYEQYF
V gene: TRBV4-3
J gene: TRBJ2-7
D gene: NA
clone size: NA